This T cell receptor (beta chain) was identified during a study of shared clonotypes between healthy human individuals. Study-wide findings and caveats: Non-shared clonotypes had lower generation probabilities than clonotypes shared by all four sorted-subset donors.

Data came from immunoSEQ multiplex PCR; TCRdb stores just in-frame clones and leaves some out. The sample records roughly 2,300,000 clones, 92% being singletons. Points on this clone: The antigen is not known.

V trimming: 4 bases; J trimming: 5 bases; junction bases outside the gene matches: 13. The CDR3 has 16 amino acids. The germline V gene encodes CDR1 SGHNT and CDR2 YYREEE (reference sequence). V gene TRBV5-4 combines with J gene TRBJ2-7; TRBD1 matches at 9 bases. This clonotype was sampled from a young man in good health. Some clones in this sample may be carry-over from other donors' samples. Sequencing was carried out using naive CD4+ T cells from PBMCs. Subset reported: CD45RA+ positively selected. CDR3 DNA sequence: TGTGCCAGCAGCCGAACGTCCGGCACAGGGGGCCACGAGCAGTACTTC. This translates into CASSRTSGTGGHEQYF.